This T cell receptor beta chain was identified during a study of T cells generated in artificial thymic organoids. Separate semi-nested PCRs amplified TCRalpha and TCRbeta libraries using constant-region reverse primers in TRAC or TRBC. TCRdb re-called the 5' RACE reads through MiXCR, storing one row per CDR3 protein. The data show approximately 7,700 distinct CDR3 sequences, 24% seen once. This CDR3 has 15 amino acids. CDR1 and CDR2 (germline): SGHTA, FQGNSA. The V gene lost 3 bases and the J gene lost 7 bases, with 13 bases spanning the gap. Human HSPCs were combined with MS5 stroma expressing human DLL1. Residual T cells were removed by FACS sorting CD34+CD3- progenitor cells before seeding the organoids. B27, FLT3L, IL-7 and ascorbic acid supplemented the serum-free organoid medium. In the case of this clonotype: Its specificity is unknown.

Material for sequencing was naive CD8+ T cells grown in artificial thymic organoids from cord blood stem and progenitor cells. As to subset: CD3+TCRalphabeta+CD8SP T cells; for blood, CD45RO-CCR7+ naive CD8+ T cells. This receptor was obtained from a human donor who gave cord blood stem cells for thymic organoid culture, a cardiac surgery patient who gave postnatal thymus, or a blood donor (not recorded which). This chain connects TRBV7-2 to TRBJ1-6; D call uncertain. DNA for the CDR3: TGTGCCAGCAGCTTCCTACCGCGGTGGAATTCACCCCTCCACTTT. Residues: CASSFLPRWNSPLHF.